The 7 T cell receptor beta chains below all came from one sample that was sequenced in a study of T cells in Graves' hyperthyroidism and ophthalmopathy. Amplification targeted TCR beta CDR3 regions from RNA transcripts. HTBI primers were used for first-round RT-PCR of the TCR CDR3. Each CDR3 protein gets one entry after TCRdb re-called the multiplex PCR reads with MiXCR. The profile shows around 570,000 distinct CDR3 sequences, roughly 21% of them singletons. The sample comprised blood. These receptors originate from a man between 35 and 55 years old with Graves' ophthalmopathy.

The chain joins TRBV7-6 to TRBJ1-6, with D tentatively TRBD1 (5 bases). CDR1 SGHVS and CDR2 FNYEAQ come from the germline V gene. V lost 5 bases and J 10 bases, leaving 12 bases between the germline ends. The CDR3 has 13 residues. CDR3 sequence (DNA): TGTGCCAGCAGCGGGCAGGGCAGCTCACCCCTCCACTTT. It translates to CASSGQGSSPLHF.

The genes are TRBV12-3 or TRBV12-4 and TRBJ1-2; a possible D gene is TRBD1 (5 bases). Trimming shortened V by 7 bases and J by 3 bases, and 18 bases separated the two germline ends. The CDR3 runs to 15 residues. The CDR3 is CASTPALGLHYGYTF. Written as DNA, the CDR3 is TGTGCCAGCACTCCTGCTCTGGGACTGCACTATGGCTACACCTTC.

V usage is TRBV20-1 and J usage is TRBJ2-3, with 13 bases identical to TRBD2. Trimming at V came to 5 bases and at J to 2 bases, leaving 13 bases not matched to a gene. The germline gives CDR1 DFQATT, CDR2 SNEGSKA (reference sequence). The CDR3 is 18 amino acids. The CDR3 nucleotides read TGCAGTGCTCTCGTAGGCAGGACTAGCGGGAGCCCCACAGATACGCAGTATTTT. Translation: CSALVGRTSGSPTDTQYF.

The gene calls are TRBV20-1 and TRBJ2-7; D unclear. The CDR3 spans 17 residues. Germline V gene sequence: CDR1 DFQATT, CDR2 SNEGSKA (reference sequence). Trimming removed 0 bases at V and 3 bases at J, with 21 bases between. The CDR3 coding sequence is TGCAGTGCTAGAGATTACCTCACCCCCATTAGCAGCTACGAGCAGTACTTC. This translates into CSARDYLTPISSYEQYF.

This clonotype has a handful of counts. The rearrangement uses TRBV18 and TRBJ2-7; TRBD1 matches 9 bases. This CDR3 is 16 amino acids long. CDR1 is KGHSH and CDR2 is LQKENI in the germline V gene. V gave up 3 bases and J gave up 5 bases; unmatched junction bases: 11. The CDR3 region has the DNA TGTGCCAGCTCACCTCTCTCCGGGACAGGGAAAAACGAGCAGTACTTC. As protein: CASSPLSGTGKNEQYF.

This clonotype was picked up many times. This chain uses TRBV28 with TRBJ1-1; a possible D gene is TRBD1 (5 bases). V was clipped by 4 bases and J by 5 bases, with 14 bases between them. This CDR3 has 14 amino acids. CDR1 is MDHEN and CDR2 is SYDVKM in the germline V gene. The CDR3: CASSSSGRGTEAFF. CDR3 bases: TGTGCCAGCAGTTCCTCAGGGAGAGGAACTGAAGCTTTCTTT.

This clonotype turned up a few times. V usage is TRBV20-1 and J usage is TRBJ1-5; D gene uncertain. Germline CDR1 DFQATT, CDR2 SNEGSKA (reference sequence). V dropped 0 bases and J dropped 0 bases, with 12 bases sitting between them. The CDR3 consists of 16 residues. The CDR3 DNA sequence: TGCAGTGCTAGAGATAGATTTGGAGGTAGCAATCAGCCCCAGCATTTT. It is translated as CSARDRFGGSNQPQHF.